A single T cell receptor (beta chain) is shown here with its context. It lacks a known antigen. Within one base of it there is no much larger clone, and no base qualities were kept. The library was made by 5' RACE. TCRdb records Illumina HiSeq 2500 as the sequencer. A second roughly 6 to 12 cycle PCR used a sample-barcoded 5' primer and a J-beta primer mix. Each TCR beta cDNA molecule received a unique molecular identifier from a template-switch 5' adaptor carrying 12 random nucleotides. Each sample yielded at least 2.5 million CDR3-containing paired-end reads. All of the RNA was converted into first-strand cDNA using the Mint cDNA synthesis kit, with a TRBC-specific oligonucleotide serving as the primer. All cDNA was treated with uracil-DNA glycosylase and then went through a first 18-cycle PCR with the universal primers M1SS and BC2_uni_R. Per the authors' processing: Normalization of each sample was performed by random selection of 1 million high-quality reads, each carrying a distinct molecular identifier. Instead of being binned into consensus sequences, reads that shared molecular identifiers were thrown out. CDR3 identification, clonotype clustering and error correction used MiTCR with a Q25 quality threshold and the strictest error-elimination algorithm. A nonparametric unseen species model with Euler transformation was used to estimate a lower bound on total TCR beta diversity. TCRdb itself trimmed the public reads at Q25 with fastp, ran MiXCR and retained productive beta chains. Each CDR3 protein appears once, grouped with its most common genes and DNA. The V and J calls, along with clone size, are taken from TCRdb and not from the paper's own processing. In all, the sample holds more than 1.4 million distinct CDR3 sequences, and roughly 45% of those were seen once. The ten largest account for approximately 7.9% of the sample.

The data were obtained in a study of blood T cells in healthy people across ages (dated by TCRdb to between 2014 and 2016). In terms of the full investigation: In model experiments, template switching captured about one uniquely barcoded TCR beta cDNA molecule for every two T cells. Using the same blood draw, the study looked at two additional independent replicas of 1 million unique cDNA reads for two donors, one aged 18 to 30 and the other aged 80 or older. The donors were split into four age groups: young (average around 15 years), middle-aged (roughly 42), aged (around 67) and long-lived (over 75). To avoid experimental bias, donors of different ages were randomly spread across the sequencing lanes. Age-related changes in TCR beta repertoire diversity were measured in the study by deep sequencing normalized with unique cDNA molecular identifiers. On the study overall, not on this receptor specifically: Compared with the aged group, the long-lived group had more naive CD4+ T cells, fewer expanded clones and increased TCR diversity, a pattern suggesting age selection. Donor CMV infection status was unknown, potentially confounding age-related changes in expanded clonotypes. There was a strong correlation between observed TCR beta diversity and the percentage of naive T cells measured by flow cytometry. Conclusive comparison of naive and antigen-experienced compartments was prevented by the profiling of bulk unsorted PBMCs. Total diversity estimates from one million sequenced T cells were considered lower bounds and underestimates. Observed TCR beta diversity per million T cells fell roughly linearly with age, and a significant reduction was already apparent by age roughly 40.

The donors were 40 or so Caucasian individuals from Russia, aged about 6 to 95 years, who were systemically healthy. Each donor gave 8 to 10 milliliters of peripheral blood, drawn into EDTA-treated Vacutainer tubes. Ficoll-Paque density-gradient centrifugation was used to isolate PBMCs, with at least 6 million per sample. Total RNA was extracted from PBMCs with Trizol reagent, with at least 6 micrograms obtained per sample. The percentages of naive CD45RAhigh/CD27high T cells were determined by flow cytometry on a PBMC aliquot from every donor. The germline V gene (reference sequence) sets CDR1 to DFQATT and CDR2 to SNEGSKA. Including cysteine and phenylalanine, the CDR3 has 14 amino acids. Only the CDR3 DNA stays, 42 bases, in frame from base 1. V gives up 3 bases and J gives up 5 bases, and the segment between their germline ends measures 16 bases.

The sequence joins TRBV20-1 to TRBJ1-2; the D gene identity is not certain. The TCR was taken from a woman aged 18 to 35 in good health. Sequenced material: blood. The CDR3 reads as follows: CSARPPGGLYGYTF. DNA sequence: TGCAGTGCTAGGCCTCCGGGAGGGCTTTATGGCTACACCTTC.